The source of this TCR beta chain is a study of blood T cell repertoires in COVID-19. Sequencing was performed with immunoSEQ multiplex PCR; in TCRdb, only in-frame clones are kept and a portion is missing. This repertoire shows about 280,000 clones, 88% found once; its top ten account for about 11%. The CDR3 runs to 12 residues. Trimming took off 5 bases at V and 6 bases at J, with 8 bases between the two ends. Germline assignment: CDR1 MDHEN and CDR2 SYDVKM. The specimen sequenced was peripheral blood. This chain links TRBV28 with TRBJ1-5; the D is unclear. The sequence was obtained from a woman under 40 with COVID-19, enrolled during active disease. CDR3 DNA sequence: TGTGCCAGCAGTATACTCCGTCAGCCCCAGCATTTT. This codes for CASSILRQPQHF.